A single sample gave rise to the 7 T cell receptor beta chains below, sequenced in a study of CD8 T cells in ankylosing spondylitis. TCRdb processed the 5' RACE reads anew with MiXCR; each CDR3 protein has one entry. The sample lists about 130,000 distinct CDR3 sequences, around 9.7% occurring once. Sequenced: blood, either unsorted or a sorted T cell fraction (not recorded which). The receptors derive from a male donor with ankylosing spondylitis or in good health (not recorded which).

As concerns this clonotype: This could be a read error, since a much larger clone is one nucleotide away. The rearrangement links TRBV5-1 to TRBJ2-6; D may be TRBD1 or TRBD2 (7 bases each). The CDR3 totals 15 residues. The germline V gene has CDR1 SGHRS and CDR2 YFSETQ. CDR3 protein: CASSLQGSGANGLTF. For the CDR3, the DNA is TGCGCCAGCAGCTTACAGGGGAGCGGGGCCAACGGCCTGACTTTC.

In its sample, this clonotype was seen many times. V and J are TRBV7-3 and TRBJ2-2; no definite D call. CDR1 SGHTA and CDR2 FQGTGA come from the germline V gene. The CDR3 is 15 residues long. V dropped 1 base and J dropped 0 bases, with 6 bases sitting between them. This chain's CDR3 is CASSLMGSNTGELFF. CDR3 bases: TGTGCCAGCAGCTTAATGGGCTCGAACACCGGGGAGCTGTTTTTT.

This clonotype has ten or more counts. This rearrangement joins TRBV20-1 to TRBJ2-7; 7 bases align to TRBD1. The trim removed 6 bases at V and 1 base at J, leaving 9 bases unmatched. CDR1 is DFQATT, CDR2 SNEGSKA, per germline (reference sequence). This CDR3 is 14 amino acids long. The CDR3 sequence is CSAQRTGRSYEQYF. CDR3 bases: TGCAGTGCACAGAGGACAGGCCGGTCCTACGAGCAGTACTTC.

Many counts were recorded for this clonotype. The chain has TRBV12-3 or TRBV12-4 and TRBJ2-7, with TRBD2 matching 11 bases. This CDR3 is built from 14 residues. With 2 bases clipped from V and 4 bases from J, the junction kept 1 base outside the gene matches. The chain's CDR3 is CASSLLAGGYEQYF. DNA for the CDR3: TGTGCCAGCAGTTTACTAGCGGGAGGTTACGAGCAGTACTTC.

This clonotype was recorded at least ten times. This chain links TRBV29-1 with TRBJ1-2; 11 nucleotides match TRBD1. Germline loops: CDR1 SQVTM, CDR2 ANQGSEA. The V gene end was trimmed by 7 bases and the J gene end by 2 bases; junction bases not matched to a gene: 3. This CDR3 is built from 13 residues. CDR3 sequence (DNA): TGCAGCGCGAGGACAGGGGGCAACTATGGCTACACCTTC. Amino acids: CSARTGGNYGYTF.

This clonotype was detected once. A much larger clonotype is one base distant, so this may be a read error. The CDR3 bases are TGCAGCTTTGAAGCCCTGCTAGCGGATACGCAGTATTTT. Translated: CSFEALLADTQYF. The V gene is TRBV29-1, the J gene TRBJ2-3, with D possibly being TRBD2 (6 bases). The CDR3 runs to 13 residues. The germline gives CDR1 SQVTM, CDR2 ANQGSEA.

This clonotype has a count of ten or more. This CDR3 is CASSWDRDVVEQYF. DNA for the CDR3: TGTGCCAGCAGTTGGGACAGGGACGTCGTCGAGCAGTACTTC. This rearrangement joins TRBV28 to TRBJ2-7; TRBD1 matches at 9 bases. CDR1 is MDHEN and CDR2 is SYDVKM in the germline V gene. The CDR3 contains 14 residues. V lost 4 bases to trimming and J lost 6 bases; unmatched junction nucleotides: 7.